This T cell receptor (beta chain) stems from a study of radiotherapy plus CTLA-4 blockade in lung cancer (dated by TCRdb to 2016 to 2019). A note on the overall study: Objective responses occurred in about 19% of enrolled patients, and around 29% achieved disease control.

The library was built by means of the immunoSEQ multiplex PCR assay. TCRdb took this table from immuneACCESS and kept in-frame rearrangements with V and J called. Such tables lack part of the clones; where checked against another copy, unresolved V genes explain under half of the gap, and the rest is unexplained. For this sample the table gives 80,000 or so clones, of which 60% to 85% were detected only once. In total, the top ten clones hold roughly 20% of the sample. General conclusions and limits of the study: After treatment with radiotherapy and ipilimumab, TCR clones that came from tumors expanded in the peripheral blood. Increased serum interferon-beta after radiation, together with early dynamic changes in blood T cell clones, were reported to be the strongest predictors of response.

The CDR3 covers 15 residues, taking in both the cysteine and the phenylalanine. Only CDR3 DNA is held: 45 bases, read in frame from base 1. The germline V gene specifies LGHNA as CDR1 and YNFKEQ as CDR2. In this sample, this clone turned up once. There is no known antigen for this receptor. No clone much larger than this one lies a single base away; base qualities are absent. Focal radiation therapy combined with CTLA-4 blockade (ipilimumab) was tested in patients with chemo-refractory metastatic non-small-cell lung cancer. The starting material was peripheral blood, obtained from a patient treated with radiotherapy plus ipilimumab. The sequence joins TRBV4-2 to TRBJ2-5; TRBD2 fits 8 bases in the junction. The J call may be mistaken, given a closer DNA end match to TRBJ2-7. This sequence was found in a human donor with non-small cell lung cancer whose response to radiotherapy plus ipilimumab could not be evaluated. Some clones in this sample may be carry-over from other donors' samples. The CDR3 reads as follows: CASSQDPGGVNEQYF. The DNA sequence is TGTGCCAGCAGCCAAGATCCGGGGGGGGTCAACGAGCAGTACTTC.